Listed below are T cell receptor beta chains from one sample, sequenced in a study of beta chain features in type 1 diabetes. Using immunoSEQ multiplex PCR, the repertoire was profiled, and TCRdb retains in-frame clones only, with some absent. The sample carries fewer than 250,000 clones, 55% to 70% recorded once. The specimen sequenced was naive CD4+ T cells from blood. The receptor set was obtained from a man under 40 in good health. Both conserved end residues are part of each CDR3. Fields, in order: D gene, clone size, J gene, V gene, CDR3 DNA, CDR3 protein. The D gene is left open where the match is weak. Not every row has a clone size; where given, it reads once, few, many or a size class.

d_call: -
clone_size: few
j_call: TRBJ2-1
v_call: TRBV14
cdr3_nt: TGTGCCAGCAGCCAAGTGCTAGGGGACGAGCAGTTCTTC
cdr3_aa: CASSQVLGDEQFF

d_call: -
clone_size: -
j_call: TRBJ2-5
v_call: TRBV7-2
cdr3_nt: TGTGCCAGCGGCCTTGGGGCCTTGGAGACCCAGTACTTC
cdr3_aa: CASGLGALETQYF

d_call: -
clone_size: few
j_call: TRBJ2-3
v_call: TRBV30
cdr3_nt: TGTGCCTGGAGCGATCCCCTCAGTCAGTATTTT
cdr3_aa: CAWSDPLSQYF

d_call: -
clone_size: -
j_call: TRBJ2-7
v_call: TRBV25-1
cdr3_nt: TGTGCCAGCAGTATCTCCTACGAGCAGTACTTC
cdr3_aa: CASSISYEQYF

d_call: TRBD2
clone_size: -
j_call: TRBJ2-2
v_call: TRBV30
cdr3_nt: TGTGCCTGGAGTGTAGTCCGGGGGGTCACCGGGGAGCTGTTTTTT
cdr3_aa: CAWSVVRGVTGELFF

d_call: -
clone_size: few
j_call: TRBJ1-2
v_call: TRBV2
cdr3_nt: TGTGCCAGCAGTGAAGCTGGGAATAACTATGGCTACACCTTC
cdr3_aa: CASSEAGNNYGYTF

d_call: -
clone_size: -
j_call: TRBJ1-1
v_call: TRBV30
cdr3_nt: TGTGCCTGGACCGGCCAGGCGAACACTGAAGCTTTCTTT
cdr3_aa: CAWTGQANTEAFF

d_call: TRBD2
clone_size: -
j_call: TRBJ2-4
v_call: TRBV30
cdr3_nt: TGTGCCTGGAGAGCGGGGAACAAAAACATTCAGTACTTC
cdr3_aa: CAWRAGNKNIQYF

d_call: TRBD2
clone_size: -
j_call: TRBJ2-1
v_call: TRBV9
cdr3_nt: TGTGCCAGCAGCGTTGGGGGGACTAGCGGGATTAATGAGCAGTTCTTC
cdr3_aa: CASSVGGTSGINEQFF

d_call: TRBD2
clone_size: -
j_call: TRBJ2-1
v_call: TRBV5-6
cdr3_nt: TGTGCCAGCAGCTTGGGTACTAGCGTCTACAATGAGCAGTTCTTC
cdr3_aa: CASSLGTSVYNEQFF

d_call: TRBD1
clone_size: few
j_call: TRBJ2-7
v_call: TRBV30
cdr3_nt: TGTGCCTGCGGACAGGGGATCTCCTACGAGCAGTACTTC
cdr3_aa: CACGQGISYEQYF

d_call: -
clone_size: once
j_call: TRBJ2-5
v_call: TRBV18
cdr3_nt: TGTGCCAGCTCACCACGGGCTAGCGCGGAGACCCAGTACTTC
cdr3_aa: CASSPRASAETQYF

d_call: TRBD2
clone_size: -
j_call: TRBJ2-1
v_call: TRBV28
cdr3_nt: TGTGCCAGCAGCGGACTAGCGGGAGGGCCCTACAATGAGCAGTTCTTC
cdr3_aa: CASSGLAGGPYNEQFF

d_call: -
clone_size: -
j_call: TRBJ2-7
v_call: TRBV2
cdr3_nt: TGTGCCAGCAGTGACGATTCGGGCGAGCAGTACTTC
cdr3_aa: CASSDDSGEQYF

d_call: -
clone_size: -
j_call: TRBJ2-1
v_call: TRBV23-1
cdr3_nt: TGCGCCAGCAGTCAATTGGGGGCACTACAGAACAATGAGCAGTTCTTC
cdr3_aa: CASSQLGALQNNEQFF

d_call: TRBD1
clone_size: -
j_call: TRBJ2-7
v_call: TRBV7-9
cdr3_nt: TGTGCCAGCAGCTTAGCCTCCCGGGACAGCTACGAGCAGTACTTC
cdr3_aa: CASSLASRDSYEQYF

d_call: -
clone_size: -
j_call: TRBJ2-1
v_call: TRBV15
cdr3_nt: TGTGCCACCAGCAGAGAAGGGGTACGCGCCTACAATGAGCAGTTCTTC
cdr3_aa: CATSREGVRAYNEQFF

d_call: -
clone_size: -
j_call: TRBJ2-5
v_call: TRBV7-9
cdr3_nt: TGTGCCAGCAGCTTAGCGGAGGGACTCGCGACATGGGAGACCCAGTACTTC
cdr3_aa: CASSLAEGLATWETQYF

d_call: TRBD2
clone_size: -
j_call: TRBJ2-1
v_call: TRBV10-3
cdr3_nt: TGTGCCATCAGTGAGGGGCCTAGCGGCTACAATGAGCAGTTCTTC
cdr3_aa: CAISEGPSGYNEQFF

d_call: -
clone_size: -
j_call: TRBJ2-7
v_call: TRBV29-1
cdr3_nt: TGCAGCGTTCGAGGGGTTGGTTCCTACGAGCAGTACTTC
cdr3_aa: CSVRGVGSYEQYF

d_call: TRBD2
clone_size: -
j_call: TRBJ2-1
v_call: TRBV30
cdr3_nt: TGTGCCTGGGAGCGGGACGGGTTCAATGAGCAGTTCTTC
cdr3_aa: CAWERDGFNEQFF

d_call: -
clone_size: -
j_call: TRBJ2-2
v_call: TRBV7-7
cdr3_nt: TGTGCCAGCAGCTCCGCCAAGATTCATTCGAACACCGGGGAGCTGTTTTTT
cdr3_aa: CASSSAKIHSNTGELFF

d_call: -
clone_size: -
j_call: TRBJ1-1
v_call: TRBV30
cdr3_nt: TGTGCCTGGATAGGCACTGAAGCTTTCTTT
cdr3_aa: CAWIGTEAFF

d_call: -
clone_size: -
j_call: TRBJ1-3
v_call: TRBV7-9
cdr3_nt: TGTGCCAGCAGCTTATCGGCAGTATACTCTGGAAACACCATATATTTT
cdr3_aa: CASSLSAVYSGNTIYF

d_call: -
clone_size: -
j_call: TRBJ2-7
v_call: TRBV9
cdr3_nt: TGTGCCAGCAGCGTAGAGGCTAGCGCCTACGAGCAGTACTTC
cdr3_aa: CASSVEASAYEQYF

d_call: TRBD1
clone_size: -
j_call: TRBJ2-1
v_call: TRBV2
cdr3_nt: TGTGCCAGCAGCCGACAGGGGGGCAATGAGCAGTTCTTC
cdr3_aa: CASSRQGGNEQFF

d_call: -
clone_size: -
j_call: TRBJ2-3
v_call: TRBV20-1
cdr3_nt: TGCAGTGCTAGGGGACCTAATACGCAGTATTTT
cdr3_aa: CSARGPNTQYF

d_call: TRBD1
clone_size: -
j_call: TRBJ2-5
v_call: TRBV4-3
cdr3_nt: TGCGCCAGCAGCCACTCGGACAGGGGACGTCAAGAGACCCAGTACTTC
cdr3_aa: CASSHSDRGRQETQYF

d_call: -
clone_size: -
j_call: TRBJ2-7
v_call: TRBV13
cdr3_nt: TGTGCCAGCAGCTCAATAGACCGAGCCTACGAGCAGTACTTC
cdr3_aa: CASSSIDRAYEQYF

d_call: -
clone_size: -
j_call: TRBJ2-3
v_call: TRBV29-1
cdr3_nt: TGCAGCGTTGAGTCCAGCACAGATACGCAGTATTTT
cdr3_aa: CSVESSTDTQYF

d_call: TRBD2
clone_size: -
j_call: TRBJ2-1
v_call: TRBV30
cdr3_nt: TGTGCCTGGAGTGCGACGGGGGGGATCTACAATGAGCAGTTCTTC
cdr3_aa: CAWSATGGIYNEQFF

d_call: TRBD1
clone_size: once
j_call: TRBJ2-3
v_call: TRBV15
cdr3_nt: TGTGCCACCAGCAGGACAGGGGACACAGATACGCAGTATTTT
cdr3_aa: CATSRTGDTDTQYF

d_call: TRBD1
clone_size: -
j_call: TRBJ2-1
v_call: TRBV11-2
cdr3_nt: TGTGCCAGCAGCACGGACAGGGTGAACAATGAGCAGTTCTTC
cdr3_aa: CASSTDRVNNEQFF

d_call: TRBD1
clone_size: -
j_call: TRBJ2-6
v_call: TRBV2
cdr3_nt: TGTGCCAGCAGGACCGGGACAGGCACCTCTGGGGCCAACGTCCTGACTTTC
cdr3_aa: CASRTGTGTSGANVLTF

d_call: -
clone_size: -
j_call: TRBJ2-5
v_call: TRBV30
cdr3_nt: TGTGCCTGGACCGGCTATAAAGAGACCCAGTACTTC
cdr3_aa: CAWTGYKETQYF

d_call: -
clone_size: -
j_call: TRBJ2-4
v_call: TRBV29-1
cdr3_nt: TGCAGCGTTGTTGGCCAGGGGATCGCCAAAAACATTCAGTACTTC
cdr3_aa: CSVVGQGIAKNIQYF

d_call: TRBD2
clone_size: -
j_call: TRBJ2-5
v_call: TRBV28
cdr3_nt: TGTGCCAGCAGTTTAGGACTAGCGGGAGTAGAGACCCAGTACTTC
cdr3_aa: CASSLGLAGVETQYF

d_call: -
clone_size: -
j_call: TRBJ1-1
v_call: TRBV25-1
cdr3_nt: TGTGCCAGCAGTGGCAGGGTGAACACTGAAGCTTTCTTT
cdr3_aa: CASSGRVNTEAFF

d_call: -
clone_size: -
j_call: TRBJ2-1
v_call: TRBV30
cdr3_nt: TGTGCCTGGAGTGCTCTCCCCGGCGAACAGTTCTTC
cdr3_aa: CAWSALPGEQFF

d_call: -
clone_size: few
j_call: TRBJ1-4
v_call: TRBV18
cdr3_nt: TGTGCCAGCTCACCAAGTGCAACTAATGAAAAACTGTTTTTT
cdr3_aa: CASSPSATNEKLFF

d_call: -
clone_size: once
j_call: TRBJ1-4
v_call: TRBV29-1
cdr3_nt: TGCAGCGTTGCCTGGACAACTAATGAAAAACTGTTTTTT
cdr3_aa: CSVAWTTNEKLFF

d_call: -
clone_size: -
j_call: TRBJ2-3
v_call: TRBV9
cdr3_nt: TGTGCCAGCAGCGTAGCCGGTTTTAGCACAGATACGCAGTATTTT
cdr3_aa: CASSVAGFSTDTQYF

d_call: -
clone_size: -
j_call: TRBJ2-7
v_call: TRBV13
cdr3_nt: TGTGCCAGCAGCCCGTGGCGGAGGTACGAGCAGTACTTC
cdr3_aa: CASSPWRRYEQYF

d_call: -
clone_size: -
j_call: TRBJ2-3
v_call: TRBV7-9
cdr3_nt: TGTGCCAGCAGCTTACGGAGGGGGCGCACAGATACGCAGTATTTT
cdr3_aa: CASSLRRGRTDTQYF

d_call: -
clone_size: -
j_call: TRBJ1-6
v_call: TRBV2
cdr3_nt: TGTGCCAGCAACATCAGGTCACCCCTCCACTTT
cdr3_aa: CASNIRSPLHF

d_call: -
clone_size: few
j_call: TRBJ2-1
v_call: TRBV30
cdr3_nt: TGTGCCGGATATCCGGGACACGGGAACAATGAGCAGTTCTTC
cdr3_aa: CAGYPGHGNNEQFF

d_call: -
clone_size: -
j_call: TRBJ2-5
v_call: TRBV28
cdr3_nt: TGTGCCAGCAGCCGGGACTGGGCCGAGACCCAGTACTTC
cdr3_aa: CASSRDWAETQYF

d_call: -
clone_size: once
j_call: TRBJ2-7
v_call: TRBV14
cdr3_nt: TGTGCCAGCAGCCAGCGGGCCGGAGTTTACGAGCAGTACTTC
cdr3_aa: CASSQRAGVYEQYF

d_call: -
clone_size: -
j_call: TRBJ1-1
v_call: TRBV29-1
cdr3_nt: TGCAGCGTTGATATTGGGGCTTTCTTT
cdr3_aa: CSVDIGAFF

d_call: -
clone_size: -
j_call: TRBJ1-1
v_call: TRBV7-9
cdr3_nt: TGTGCCAGCAGCCTTGGGACCGTGAACACTGAAGCTTTCTTT
cdr3_aa: CASSLGTVNTEAFF

d_call: -
clone_size: few
j_call: TRBJ1-6
v_call: TRBV2
cdr3_nt: TGTGCCAGCAGGAAGGAACAGGGCATCAATTCACCCCTCCACTTT
cdr3_aa: CASRKEQGINSPLHF

d_call: -
clone_size: few
j_call: TRBJ2-1
v_call: TRBV20-1
cdr3_nt: TGCAGTGCTTTTGGGACCAATGAGCAGTTCTTC
cdr3_aa: CSAFGTNEQFF

d_call: TRBD2
clone_size: -
j_call: TRBJ2-1
v_call: TRBV11-3
cdr3_nt: TGTGCCAGCAGCTCTACTAGCGGGAGCGGTGAGCAGTTCTTC
cdr3_aa: CASSSTSGSGEQFF

d_call: -
clone_size: -
j_call: TRBJ1-2
v_call: TRBV25-1
cdr3_nt: TGTGCCAGCAGCGCACCGGGAGGACAGACGCAGGGCTACACCTTC
cdr3_aa: CASSAPGGQTQGYTF

d_call: TRBD1
clone_size: -
j_call: TRBJ1-2
v_call: TRBV30
cdr3_nt: TGTGCCTTCAACCGGGACAGATATGGCTACACCTTC
cdr3_aa: CAFNRDRYGYTF

d_call: -
clone_size: -
j_call: TRBJ2-7
v_call: TRBV7-2
cdr3_nt: TGTGCCAGCGGGTACGGATGGGCCTACGAGCAGTACTTC
cdr3_aa: CASGYGWAYEQYF

d_call: -
clone_size: -
j_call: TRBJ2-3
v_call: TRBV21-1
cdr3_nt: TGTGCCAGCAAGGACAGGGAAATTATAGCGGGAGAAGCAGATACGCAGTATTTT
cdr3_aa: CASKDREIIAGEADTQYF